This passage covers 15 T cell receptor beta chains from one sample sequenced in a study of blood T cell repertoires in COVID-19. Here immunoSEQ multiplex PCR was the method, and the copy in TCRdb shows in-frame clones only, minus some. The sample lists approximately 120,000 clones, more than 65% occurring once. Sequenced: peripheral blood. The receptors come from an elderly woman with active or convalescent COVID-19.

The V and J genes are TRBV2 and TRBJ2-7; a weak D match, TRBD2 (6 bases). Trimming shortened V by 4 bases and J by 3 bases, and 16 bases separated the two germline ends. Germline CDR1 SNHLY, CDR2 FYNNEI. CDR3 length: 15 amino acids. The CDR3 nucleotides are TGTGCCAGCAGTGTCCCAGCGGGCTTGCACTACGAGCAGTACTTC. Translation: CASSVPAGLHYEQYF.

In DNA form, the CDR3 reads TGCAGCGCTTGGGATACGGGAAGTGCGGCCACCTTC. Residues: CSAWDTGSAATF. V gene TRBV29-1 combines with J gene TRBJ1-2; D not resolved. CDR1 is SQVTM, CDR2 ANQGSEA, per germline. CDR3 length: 12 residues. Trimming removed 7 bases at V and 13 bases at J, with 22 bases between.

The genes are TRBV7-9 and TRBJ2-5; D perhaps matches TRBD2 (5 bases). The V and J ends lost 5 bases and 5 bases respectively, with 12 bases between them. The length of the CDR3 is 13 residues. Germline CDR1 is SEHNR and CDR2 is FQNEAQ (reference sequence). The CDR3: CASSRREGETQYF. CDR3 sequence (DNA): TGTGCCAGCAGCCGTCGGGAAGGGGAGACCCAGTACTTC.

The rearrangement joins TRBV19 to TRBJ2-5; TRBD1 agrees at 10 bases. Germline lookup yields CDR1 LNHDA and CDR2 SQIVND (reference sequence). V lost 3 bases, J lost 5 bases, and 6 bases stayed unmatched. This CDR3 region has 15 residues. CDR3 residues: CASSIGTGDQETQYF. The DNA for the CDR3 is TGTGCCAGTAGTATCGGGACAGGGGATCAGGAGACCCAGTACTTC.

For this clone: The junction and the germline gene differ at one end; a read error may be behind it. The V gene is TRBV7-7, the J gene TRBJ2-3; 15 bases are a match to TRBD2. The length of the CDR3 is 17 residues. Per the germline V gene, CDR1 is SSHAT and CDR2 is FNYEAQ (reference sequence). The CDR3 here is CASSLGGLAGGADTQYF. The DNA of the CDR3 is TGTGCTAGCAGCTTAGGCGGACTAGCGGGAGGGGCAGATACGCAGTATTTT.

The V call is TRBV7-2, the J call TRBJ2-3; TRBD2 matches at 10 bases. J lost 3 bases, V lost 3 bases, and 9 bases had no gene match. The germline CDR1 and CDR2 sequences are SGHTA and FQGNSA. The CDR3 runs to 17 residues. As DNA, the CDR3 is TGTGCCAGCAGCTTTCCCACTAGCGGGACGTCGACAGATACGCAGTATTTT. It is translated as CASSFPTSGTSTDTQYF.

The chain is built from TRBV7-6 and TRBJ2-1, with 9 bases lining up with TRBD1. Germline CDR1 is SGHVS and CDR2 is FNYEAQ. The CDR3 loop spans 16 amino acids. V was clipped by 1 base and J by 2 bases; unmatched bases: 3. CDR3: CASSLGQGGPYNEQFF. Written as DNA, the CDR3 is TGTGCCAGCAGCTTAGGACAGGGGGGACCCTACAATGAGCAGTTCTTC.

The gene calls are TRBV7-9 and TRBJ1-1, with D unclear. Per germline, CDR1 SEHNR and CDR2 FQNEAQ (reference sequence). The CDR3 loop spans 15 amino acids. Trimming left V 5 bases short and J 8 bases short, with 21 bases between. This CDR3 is CASSRALTGKLEAFF. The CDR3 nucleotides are TGTGCCAGCAGCCGCGCCCTTACCGGGAAACTGGAAGCTTTCTTT. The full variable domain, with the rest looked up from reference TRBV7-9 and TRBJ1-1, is DTGVSQNPRHKITKRGQNVTFRCDPISEHNRLYWYRQTLGQGPEFLTYFQNEAQLEKSRLLSDRFSAERPKGSFSTLEIQRTEQGDSAMYLCASSRALTGKLEAFFGQGTRLTVV.

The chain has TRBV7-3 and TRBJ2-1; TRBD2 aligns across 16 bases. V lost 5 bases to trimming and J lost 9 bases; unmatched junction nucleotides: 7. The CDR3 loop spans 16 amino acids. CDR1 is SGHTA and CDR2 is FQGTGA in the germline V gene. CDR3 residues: CASSPGTSGRGGEQFF. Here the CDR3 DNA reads TGTGCCAGCAGCCCTGGGACTAGCGGGAGGGGAGGTGAGCAGTTCTTC.

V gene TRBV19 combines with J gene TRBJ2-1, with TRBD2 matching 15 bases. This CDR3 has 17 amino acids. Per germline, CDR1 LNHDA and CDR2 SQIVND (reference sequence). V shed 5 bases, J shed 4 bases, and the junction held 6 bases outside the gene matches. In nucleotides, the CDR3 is TGTGCCAGTAGTCTAGGACTAGCGGGAGGGATTTACAATGAGCAGTTCTTC. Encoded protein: CASSLGLAGGIYNEQFF.

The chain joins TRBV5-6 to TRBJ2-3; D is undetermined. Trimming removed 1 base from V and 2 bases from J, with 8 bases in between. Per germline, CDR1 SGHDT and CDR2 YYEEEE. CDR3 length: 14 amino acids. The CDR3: CASSLQQFTDTQYF. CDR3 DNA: TGTGCCAGCAGCTTGCAACAGTTCACAGATACGCAGTATTTT.

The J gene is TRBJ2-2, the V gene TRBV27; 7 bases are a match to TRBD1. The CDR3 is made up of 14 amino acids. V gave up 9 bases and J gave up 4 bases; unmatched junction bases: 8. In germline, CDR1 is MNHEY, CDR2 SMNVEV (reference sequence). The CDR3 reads CASLDRAGTGELFF. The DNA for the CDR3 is TGTGCCAGTCTCGACAGGGCGGGCACCGGGGAGCTGTTTTTT.

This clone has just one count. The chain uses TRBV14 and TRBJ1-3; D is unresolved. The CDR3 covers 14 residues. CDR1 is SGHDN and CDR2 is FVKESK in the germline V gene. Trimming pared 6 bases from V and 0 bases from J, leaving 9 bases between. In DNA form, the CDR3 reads TGTGCCAGCAGAAAACAGAGCTCTGGAAACACCATATATTTT. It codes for CASRKQSSGNTIYF.

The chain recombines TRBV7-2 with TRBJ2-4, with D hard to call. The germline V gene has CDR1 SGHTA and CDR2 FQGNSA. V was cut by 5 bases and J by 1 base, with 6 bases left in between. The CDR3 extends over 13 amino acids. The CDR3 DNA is TGTGCCAGCAGCCTCCCGGCCAAAAACATTCAGTACTTC. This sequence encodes CASSLPAKNIQYF.

The CDR3 DNA reads as TGTGCCAGCAGCGCCCAGACAGTCTACAATGAGCAGTTCTTC. It specifies CASSAQTVYNEQFF. V usage is TRBV9 and J usage is TRBJ2-1, with D maybe TRBD1 (5 bases). V dropped 3 bases and J dropped 3 bases, with 10 bases sitting between them. Germline V gene data show CDR1 as SGDLS and CDR2 as YYNGEE. The CDR3 totals 14 residues.